These 9 T cell receptor beta chains came from one sample sequenced in a study of T cells in women clearing cervical HPV infection. Some clones are missing from TCRdb's copy, which holds only in-frame ones; the method was immunoSEQ multiplex PCR. The listing contains tens of thousands of clones. The sequenced sample consisted of blood buffy coat. These receptors were obtained from a woman between 18 and 69 years old with a cervical HPV16 infection that either progressed to CIN3+ or cleared (not recorded which).

On this clone itself: The DNA ends 3 residues before the CDR3 does, and the rest of the CDR3 is filled in from the germline J gene. V gene TRBV5-6 combines with J gene TRBJ1-3; the D is unclear. The CDR3 extends over 12 amino acids. Germline CDR1 reads SGHDT; CDR2 reads YYEEEE. The CDR3 spells CASSLVSGKIYF. CDR3 DNA (partial): TGTGCCAGCAGCTTAGTTAGCGGGAAG.

As for this clone: The read ends 3 residues shy of where the CDR3 ends; the end is completed using the germline J gene. This chain uses TRBV6-2 or TRBV6-3 with TRBJ2-2; TRBD2 agrees at 8 bases. Germline V gene lookup returns CDR1 MNHEY and CDR2 SVGEGT. Germline trimming cut 6 bases from V and 7 bases from J; bases unmatched to any gene: 7. This CDR3 is built from 14 residues. The CDR3 reads CASSLSGKVGELFF. The part of the CDR3 DNA that was read is TGTGCCAGCAGCCTTAGCGGGAAGGTCGGGGAG.

Concerning this clone: Coverage ceases 3 residues before the CDR3 finishes, and the germline J gene fills in the end. The chain is built from TRBV6-2 or TRBV6-3 and TRBJ2-3; no clear D. With 2 bases removed from V and 3 bases from J, the gap between germline ends came to 3 bases. Germline CDR1 reads MNHEY; CDR2 reads SVGEGT. This CDR3 has 12 amino acids. The chain's CDR3 is CASSYPTDTQYF. The part of the CDR3 DNA that was read is TGTGCCAGCAGTTACCCGACAGATACG.

A word on this clone: The sequence runs out 3 residues before the end of the CDR3; the remainder is reconstructed from the germline J gene. This chain connects TRBV9 to TRBJ2-5; 9 nucleotides align to TRBD2. This CDR3 has 15 residues. The germline V gene has CDR1 SGDLS and CDR2 YYNGEE. With 0 bases clipped from V and 2 bases from J, the junction kept 2 bases outside the gene matches. The CDR3 loop reads CASSVEAGGQETQYF. The CDR3 DNA, read in part, is TGTGCCAGCAGCGTAGAGGCGGGAGGGCAAGAGACC. The entire variable domain, with the rest obtained from reference TRBV9 and TRBJ2-5, is as follows: DSGVTQTPKHLITATGQRVTLRCSPRSGDLSVYWYQQSLDQGLQFLIQYYNGEERAKGNILERFSAQQFPDLHSELNLSSLELGDSALYFCASSVEAGGQETQYFGPGTRLLVL.

Notes on this clone: With the read ending 3 residues before the CDR3 end, the germline J gene is used to fill in that end. This chain uses TRBV18 with TRBJ2-7; 7 bases are shared with TRBD2. The CDR3 runs 16 residues. CDR1 and CDR2 (germline): KGHSH, LQKENI. V lost 3 bases, J lost 2 bases, and 10 bases stayed unmatched. CDR3 in amino acids: CASSPKGGATTYEQYF. CDR3 DNA (partial): TGTGCCAGCTCACCGAAGGGAGGGGCGACCACCTACGAG.

In the case of this clone: The read finishes 3 residues shy of the CDR3 end, and the germline J gene is used to complete it. This chain uses TRBV19 with TRBJ2-2, with TRBD2 matching 10 bases. The CDR3 covers 15 residues. V lost 3 bases and J lost 5; bases outside the gene matches: 3. The V gene's germline CDR1 is LNHDA and CDR2 SQIVND (reference sequence). The part of the CDR3 DNA that was read is TGTGCCAGTAGTATCAAAGCGGGAGGGACCGGGGAG. It codes for CASSIKAGGTGE. In full, the CDR3 is CASSIKAGGTGELFF.

With respect to this clone: The read comes to an end 3 residues before the CDR3 does, leaving the germline J gene to fill in the end. The chain uses TRBV20-1 and TRBJ1-1, with TRBD1 as a possible D gene (5 bases). V was clipped by 6 bases and J by 4 bases, with 18 bases between them. The CDR3 totals 14 residues. CDR1 and CDR2 from the germline V gene are DFQATT and SNEGSKA (reference sequence). The DNA read from the CDR3 is TGCAGTGCGCAAGAAGGGGAAAAGGGCACTGAA. Amino acids: CSAQEGEKGTE. In full, the CDR3 is CSAQEGEKGTEAFF.

By frequency, this clone is medium-sized. The read terminates 3 residues ahead of where the CDR3 ends, so the germline J gene completes it. The chain recombines TRBV20-1 with TRBJ2-5, with a tentative D call TRBD1 (5 bases). V lost 0 bases and J lost 4, with 15 bases in between. The CDR3 has 15 amino acids. The germline CDR1 and CDR2 sequences are DFQATT and SNEGSKA (reference sequence). This CDR3 reads CSARDFQGQTETQYF. CDR3 DNA (partial): TGCAGTGCTAGAGACTTTCAGGGTCAGACAGAGACC.

On this clone: Read coverage stops 3 residues before the CDR3 terminus; the germline J gene supplies the remainder. J is TRBJ1-1 and V is TRBV5-1; 8 bases map to TRBD1. There are 15 residues in the CDR3. The V gene's germline CDR1 is SGHRS and CDR2 YFSETQ. The J segment lost 0 bases and the V segment lost 4 bases, leaving 5 bases of the junction unmatched. The sequenced CDR3 bases are TGCGCCAGCAGCGGTCTGACAGGGGTGAACACTGAA. Its translation: CASSGLTGVNTE. From start to end, the CDR3 is CASSGLTGVNTEAFF.